The present T cell receptor beta chain was sequenced within a study of T-cell memory formation after mild COVID-19. At the level of the study: Largely, the TCR clusters proved donor specific.

The CDR3 is made up of 14 amino acids. J lost 5 bases, V lost 4 bases, and 5 bases had no gene match. TCRdb re-analysed the 5' RACE reads in MiXCR, keeping a single row per CDR3 protein. Of about 240,000 distinct CDR3 sequences in the sample, over 8.5% were seen once. In its sample, this clonotype was seen many times. This chain links TRBV12-3 or TRBV12-4 with TRBJ2-3; 8 bases map to TRBD2. Sequencing used PBMCs or a T cell subset sorted from them (not recorded which). The receptor's source is a man aged 18 to 29 who had mild COVID-19 (a few samples of this study predate the infection). Cell type and time point are not known. The CDR3 here is CASSYGGAGDTQYF. CDR3 DNA: TGTGCCAGCAGTTACGGGGGGGCCGGAGATACGCAGTATTTT.